This T cell receptor (beta chain) was sequenced during a study of CD8 T cells in ankylosing spondylitis (dated by TCRdb to about 2017). Looking at the study overall: T cell receptor beta repertoires were profiled in healthy donors and ankylosing spondylitis patients so that disease-linked TCR variants could be found. Peripheral blood samples were taken, and synovial fluid was additionally collected from ankylosing spondylitis patients. The full study cohort comprised approximately 23 ankylosing spondylitis patients and over 95 healthy donors.

The run used an Illumina HiSeq 2500. Quantitative 5'-RACE with molecular barcodes was the method used to prepare the TCR beta libraries. The authors' analysis ran thus. A new computational method based on a probabilistic model of VDJ rearrangement was used to identify disease-linked TCR variants. Clones were called with MiXCR by TCRdb after fastp trimmed the public reads at Q25, and only in-frame beta chains were retained. Identical CDR3 proteins give one entry, which carries the most common genes and DNA. TCRdb's processing, not the authors' own work, is the source of the V and J calls. Within this sample are 400,000 to 450,000 distinct CDR3 sequences, with 17% of them counted one time only. The top ten hold approximately 1% of the sample. The full study reports these points: Some of the motif variants had been reported before in the synovial fluid and blood of reactive arthritis patients, a finding that suggests common disease-initiation mechanisms. A TCR beta motif made up of 7 to 9 highly homologous amino acid variants appeared to be characteristic of blood from ankylosing spondylitis patients. The disease-linked clones had a CD8+ phenotype and were found at relatively low frequencies in peripheral blood. Significant enrichment of the disease-linked clones was reported in matched synovial fluid samples from ankylosing spondylitis patients.

Details on this clonotype: Its antigen is currently not known. No base quality values were provided; no much bigger clone lies one nucleotide off.

This clonotype was obtained from a male donor with ankylosing spondylitis. Sequences were obtained from blood, either unsorted or a sorted T cell fraction (not recorded which).

The DNA sequence is given as TGCGCCAGCAGCCAAGATGGGGGGGGCGGTTCTGGCTACACCTTC. It encodes CASSQDGGGGSGYTF. The V gene is TRBV4-3 and the J gene is TRBJ1-2, and the D gene may be TRBD1, 6 bases matching. Taken from cysteine to phenylalanine, the CDR3 has 15 residues. The read is trimmed to its CDR3 DNA, 45 bases read in frame from base 1. CDR1 and CDR2, looked up from the germline V gene, are LGHNA and YSLEER. A distance of 15 bases separates the germline ends of V and J, which lose 0 bases and 7 bases respectively.